A single sample is the source of the 8 T cell receptor beta chains below, sequenced in a study of CD8 T cells in Susac syndrome. Random-hexamer reverse transcription was applied to 0.5 to 1 ug RNA. TCRdb called the immunoSEQ multiplex PCR reads again in MiXCR, with one record for every CDR3 protein. The table lists some 150,000 distinct CDR3 sequences, roughly 95% of them singletons. What was sequenced was CD4+ T cells from PBMCs. Receptors originate from a human donor with Susac syndrome.

V usage is TRBV23-1 and J usage is TRBJ1-4; the D gene is possibly TRBD1 (5 bases). TRBV23-1 is an ORF; its function is uncertain. The V end was cut by 4 bases, the J end by 12 bases, with 21 bases between. The CDR3 runs to 15 residues. The DNA of the CDR3 is TGCGCCAGCAGTCCCTCAGGGCAGCGCCCTGGGGAACTGTTTTTT. This gives the protein CASSPSGQRPGELFF.

The chain links TRBV18 to TRBJ2-1; a weak D match, TRBD1 (6 bases). The CDR3 extends over 15 amino acids. V gave up 6 bases and J gave up 8 bases, with 20 bases separating them. Germline CDR1 and CDR2: KGHSH and LQKENI. CDR3 sequence (DNA): TGTGCCAGCTCCCCCAGGGGTAGCGAGGCCCATGAGCAGTTCTTC. This gives the protein CASSPRGSEAHEQFF.

J is TRBJ1-5 and V is TRBV10-3; tentatively, D is TRBD1 (6 bases). With 11 bases removed from V and 5 bases from J, the gap between germline ends came to 13 bases. Germline values: CDR1 ENHRY, CDR2 SYGVKD. This CDR3 contains 12 residues. CDR3 coding DNA: TGTGCCGCAGGGGAAAGGGATCAGCCCCAGCATTTT. Its translation is CAAGERDQPQHF.

This clonotype was counted a single time. One end of the junction varies from germline; a read error may be responsible. This chain links TRBV29-1 with TRBJ2-7, with 9 bases that match TRBD1. The germline V gene has CDR1 SQVTM and CDR2 ANQGSEA. This CDR3 is 14 amino acids long. CDR3 in DNA: TGCAGCGTCGAAGGTTTGACAGGGGGCTACGAGCAGTACTTC. Its translation: CSVEGLTGGYEQYF.

The rearrangement joins TRBV12-3 or TRBV12-4 to TRBJ2-2, with TRBD1 matching 8 bases. The CDR3 totals 15 residues. Trimming removed 7 bases from V and 2 bases from J; junction bases left unmatched: 6. Written as DNA, the CDR3 is TGTGCCAGCAAAACGACAGGGGCCAACACCGGGGAGCTGTTTTTT. As protein: CASKTTGANTGELFF.

The chain couples TRBV12-3 or TRBV12-4 to TRBJ2-7; 9 bases fit TRBD2. The CDR3 consists of 14 residues. J gave up 2 bases and V 6 bases, and 5 bases lay outside the gene matches. In DNA form, the CDR3 reads TGTGCCAGCAGCCCTCAGCGGGGGGCCTACGAGCAGTACTTC. It yields the protein CASSPQRGAYEQYF.

The chain carries TRBV4-1 and TRBJ2-3, with TRBD2 matching over 8 bases. Germline assignment: CDR1 MGHRA and CDR2 YSYEKL. The V gene end was trimmed by 3 bases and the J gene end by 0 bases; junction bases not matched to a gene: 5. This CDR3 has 16 residues. The CDR3: CASSHQERGSTDTQYF. CDR3 sequence (DNA): TGCGCCAGCAGCCACCAGGAGCGGGGGAGCACAGATACGCAGTATTTT.

The chain links TRBV9 to TRBJ1-2, with D unclear. Trimming shortened V by 0 bases and J by 1 base, and 1 base separated the two germline ends. Per the germline V gene, CDR1 is SGDLS and CDR2 is YYNGEE. The CDR3 totals 12 residues. CDR3 in DNA: TGTGCCAGCAGCGTAGTTAACTATGGCTACACCTTC. Translated, it gives CASSVVNYGYTF.